The rows below give T cell receptor beta chains drawn from one sample of a study of T cell responses to AZD1222 COVID-19 vaccine. Profiling relied on immunoSEQ multiplex PCR, and the TCRdb table lists in-frame clones only, not all of them. The profile covers 50,000 to 65,000 clones, with around 90% appearing a single time and under 3.5% taken by the ten largest. This specimen was peripheral blood, taken 28 days after the second AZD1222 dose. The receptor source for this set is an adult who received the AZD1222 COVID-19 vaccine. The CDR3 runs from the conserved cysteine through the conserved F or W. The D gene is left open where the match is weak. Size is omitted from some rows. Given values are once, few, many or a class for expanded clones.

>.|TRBV28|TRBJ2-6|.
TGTGCCAGCAGTCCCTTTGGGGGGGCCAACGTCCTGACTTTC
CASSPFGGANVLTF
>.|TRBV7-6|TRBJ2-3|.
TGTGCCAGCAGCTCCGCCCTTGCCGGGGGAGATACGCAGTATTTT
CASSSALAGGDTQYF
>.|TRBV29-1|TRBJ2-3|.
TGCAGCGTTGATCGGCAGGGAACAGATACGCAGTATTTT
CSVDRQGTDTQYF
>.|TRBV29-1|TRBJ2-1|once
TGCAGCGTTGAAGCCCCGGCGCAGTTCTTC
CSVEAPAQFF
>.|TRBV3-1/TRBV3-2|TRBJ1-5|.
TGTGCCAGCAGCCCGGCGGCAGGGAGCAATCAGCCCCAGCATTTT
CASSPAAGSNQPQHF
>.|TRBV7-2|TRBJ2-5|.
TGTGCCAGCAGCTTCCGGGAGACCCAGTACTTC
CASSFRETQYF
>.|TRBV28|TRBJ2-6|.
TGTGCCAGCAGGCCCCCCGGCAGACCTCTTTCTGGGGCCAACGTCCTGACTTTC
CASRPPGRPLSGANVLTF
>TRBD2|TRBV2|TRBJ2-3|few
TGTGCCAGCAGCGCGACTAGCGGGAGAGGTTTGGATACGCAGTATTTT
CASSATSGRGLDTQYF
>TRBD2|TRBV10-3|TRBJ2-1|.
TGTGCCATCAGTGAGTCGTCGGGGACTAGCGGGACGTCTGAGCAGTTCTTC
CAISESSGTSGTSEQFF
>TRBD2|TRBV24-1|TRBJ2-1|.
TGTGCCACCAGTGCCCAAGCGGGAGGGCCTATTGGTGAACAGTTCTTC
CATSAQAGGPIGEQFF
>TRBD1|TRBV28|TRBJ1-5|.
TGTGCCAGCAGTTTGGGACAGGGGCCGCTGAGCAATCAGCCCCAGCATTTT
CASSLGQGPLSNQPQHF
>TRBD2|TRBV9|TRBJ2-1|.
TGTGCCAGCAGCGCGGGGGGTGAGCAGTTCTTC
CASSAGGEQFF
>TRBD1|TRBV9|TRBJ2-2|.
TGTGCCAGCAGCACCATCCGGGACAGGGGACCCGGGGAGCTGTTTTTT
CASSTIRDRGPGELFF
>.|TRBV30|TRBJ2-7|.
TGTGCCTGGTCCGGGTGGCCCGGGGGCGAGCAGTACTTC
CAWSGWPGGEQYF
>.|TRBV9|TRBJ1-5|.
TGTGCCAGCAGCGTAGGTCCCGGTGGCCAGCCCCAGCATTTT
CASSVGPGGQPQHF
>TRBD2|TRBV27|TRBJ2-3|.
TGTGCCAGCAGTCGCCTAGCGGGAGGTACAGATACGCAGTATTTT
CASSRLAGGTDTQYF
>.|TRBV30|TRBJ1-1|.
TGTGCCTGGAGTGTAGGGGGAACGGGCACTGAAGCTTTCTTT
CAWSVGGTGTEAFF
>.|TRBV28|TRBJ1-5|.
TGTGCCAGCAGTTTGATGGGGAGGAATCAGCCCCAGCATTTT
CASSLMGRNQPQHF
>.|TRBV3-1/TRBV3-2|TRBJ1-5|once
TGTGCCAGCAGCCAAGGAAGGTCGATCAATCAGCCCCAGCATTTT
CASSQGRSINQPQHF
>TRBD2|TRBV19|TRBJ2-7|.
TGTGCCAGTAGTACTAGCGGAGACTCCTACGAGCAGTACTTC
CASSTSGDSYEQYF
>TRBD1|TRBV5-4|TRBJ1-2|.
TGTGCCACCCAGCTTGATTCGGCAGGGGGCGCGGGGTTGGGCTACACCTTC
CATQLDSAGGAGLGYTF
>TRBD2|TRBV7-3|TRBJ2-2|.
TGTGCCAGCAGCCTAAGGACTAGCGGGGGCACCGGGGAGCTGTTTTTT
CASSLRTSGGTGELFF
>TRBD1|TRBV4-2|TRBJ1-2|.
TGTGCCAGCAGCCGAGGAACAGGGGACGACTATGGCTACACCTTC
CASSRGTGDDYGYTF
>.|TRBV11-1|TRBJ2-7|once
TGTGCCAGCAGCTTAGCTAGCGGTAGTCCCTACGAGCAGTACTTC
CASSLASGSPYEQYF
>.|TRBV2|TRBJ1-4|once
TGTGCCAGCAGGGGGGGAGGGCTGTCTGAAAAACTGTTTTTT
CASRGGGLSEKLFF
>TRBD1|TRBV28|TRBJ1-5|once
TGTGCCAGCACTCCCGGACAGGGGGCGTTTCAGCCCCAGCATTTT
CASTPGQGAFQPQHF
>.|TRBV7-9|TRBJ2-2|.
TGTGCCAGCAGCTTGCGCGACTCCTCCGGGGAGCTGTTTTTT
CASSLRDSSGELFF
>.|TRBV5-4|TRBJ1-6|.
TGTGCCAGCAGCCCCGCGGGGGGGGATATTAATTCACCCCTCCACTTT
CASSPAGGDINSPLHF
>TRBD2|TRBV7-2|TRBJ2-5|.
TGTGCCAGCAGCTCTAGGACGGGAGGGTGGGAGACCCAGTACTTC
CASSSRTGGWETQYF
>.|TRBV11-2|TRBJ1-2|.
TGTGCCAGCAGCCCACAGGGAGAGGGGGGCTACACCTTC
CASSPQGEGGYTF
>.|TRBV11-3|TRBJ1-1|.
TGTGCCAGCAGCCCAGGGGCAGGGAGGGACACTGAAGCTTTCTTT
CASSPGAGRDTEAFF
>TRBD2|TRBV30|TRBJ2-1|.
TGTGCCTGGAGGAGACTAGCGGGAGAATTTGGGACCTACAATGAGCAGTTCTTC
CAWRRLAGEFGTYNEQFF
>TRBD2|TRBV5-4|TRBJ2-5|.
TGTGCCAGCAGCTTGACTAGCGGGAAAGAGACCCAGTACTTC
CASSLTSGKETQYF
>.|TRBV6-5|TRBJ2-1|.
TGTGCCAGCAGTTACTCCGACTCACACAATGAGCAGTTCTTC
CASSYSDSHNEQFF
>.|TRBV6-6|TRBJ2-1|.
TGTGCCAGCAGTTACCTTAGACTGGAAGGCTATGAGCAGTTCTTC
CASSYLRLEGYEQFF
>TRBD1|TRBV28|TRBJ1-1|.
TGTGCCAGCAGCCGCAGGGGGCGGAACACTGAAGCTTTCTTT
CASSRRGRNTEAFF
>.|TRBV9|TRBJ2-3|once
TGTGCCAGCAGCCTTCTAGCCCAACCTACAGATACGCAGTATTTT
CASSLLAQPTDTQYF
>.|TRBV15|TRBJ1-3|.
TGTGCCAGGCCTCGAGGGACTGTTGGAAACACCATATATTTT
CARPRGTVGNTIYF
>TRBD2|TRBV9|TRBJ2-3|few
TGTGCCAGCAGCGGCGGGACTAGCGGGTTCGGGGATACGCAGTATTTT
CASSGGTSGFGDTQYF
>.|TRBV3-1/TRBV3-2|TRBJ2-6|once
TGTGCCAGCAGCCAACCCGGCGGGGTGTCCGGGGCCAACGTCCTGACTTTC
CASSQPGGVSGANVLTF
>TRBD2|TRBV7-8|TRBJ2-5|.
TGTGCCAGCAGCCAACTAGCGGGAGTAGAGACCCAGTACTTC
CASSQLAGVETQYF